This T cell receptor beta chain was retrieved from a study of blood T cell repertoires in COVID-19. Overall study context: Researchers got acute and convalescent COVID-19 samples from the United States, Italy and Spain. Nucleic acid was either cDNA or gDNA, and it came from T cells, B-cell-depleted T cells, or PBMCs.

Some clones are missing from TCRdb's copy, which holds only in-frame ones; the method was immunoSEQ multiplex PCR. The profile shows about 270,000 clones, 88% of them singletons. Germline CDR1 SGHAT, CDR2 FQNNGV. The ends were cut back, 3 bases at V and 6 bases at J, with 15 bases in the middle. The CDR3 has 15 amino acids. Specimen: peripheral blood. The V call is TRBV11-2, the J call TRBJ2-1; D may be TRBD2 (7 bases). The receptor was derived from a man aged 60 to 69 who had recovered from COVID-19. The CDR3: CASSFHGGAGNEQFF. The CDR3, as DNA: TGTGCCAGCAGCTTCCATGGGGGGGCGGGCAATGAGCAGTTCTTC.